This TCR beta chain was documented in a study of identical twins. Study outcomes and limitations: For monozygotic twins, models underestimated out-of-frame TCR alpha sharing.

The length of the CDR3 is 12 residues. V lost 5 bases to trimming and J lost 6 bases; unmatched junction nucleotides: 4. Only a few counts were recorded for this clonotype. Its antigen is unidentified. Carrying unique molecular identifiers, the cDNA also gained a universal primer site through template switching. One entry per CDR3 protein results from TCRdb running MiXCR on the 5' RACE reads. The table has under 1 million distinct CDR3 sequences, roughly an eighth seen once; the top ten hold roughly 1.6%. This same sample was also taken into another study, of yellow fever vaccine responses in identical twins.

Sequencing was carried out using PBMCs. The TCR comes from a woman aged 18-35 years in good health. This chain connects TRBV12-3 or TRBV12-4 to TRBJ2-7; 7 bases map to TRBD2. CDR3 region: CASSPSGSEQYF. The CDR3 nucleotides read TGTGCCAGCAGTCCTAGCGGTTCCGAGCAGTACTTC.